This T cell receptor (beta chain) is drawn from a study of HIV-infected patients and healthy controls (dated by TCRdb to the mid-2010s). The library was made by 5' RACE. Reads for this sample came from an Illumina MiSeq. The public reads were run again by TCRdb, first through fastp at Q25 and then through MiXCR, and only productive beta chains were kept. Each record represents a unique CDR3 protein, reported with the most common genes and DNA among its rows. This sample holds about 64,000 distinct CDR3 sequences; about a fifth were observed only once. More than 1.3% of the sample belongs to the ten largest clones. Notes on this clonotype: This clone's antigen is unknown. Base qualities are not provided; no much larger clone lies one nucleotide away.

The germline V gene (reference sequence) gives CDR1 as SEHNR and CDR2 as FQNEAQ. V gives up 6 bases and J gives up 5 bases, and the segment between their germline ends measures 13 bases. Reading from cysteine to phenylalanine, the CDR3 counts 13 amino acids. Of all the DNA, just the CDR3 is kept, 39 bases in frame from base 1. Recombination joined TRBV7-9 with TRBJ2-5; a confident D gene designation cannot be given. Material: CD4+ T cells from blood. The sequence came from a human donor in good health. The DNA reads as follows: TGTGCCAGCAGTAGTTCTGTTACGGAGACCCAGTACTTC. This codes for CASSSSVTETQYF.